What follows is one TCR beta chain and its context. This sample was taken from a study of blood T cell repertoires in COVID-19. Study context: From T cells, B-cell-depleted T cells, or PBMCs came the material, which was cDNA or gDNA.

The Seattle patients, enrolled during active infection, were followed longitudinally. The assay was immunoSEQ multiplex PCR, and TCRdb's table has in-frame clones only and misses some. The table includes roughly 130,000 clones, about four fifths detected once. The TCR was taken from a man aged 25-40 years with COVID-19, enrolled during active disease. The sequencing sample was made of peripheral blood.

CDR3 DNA sequence: TGTGCCTGGAGTGTACATAGCGGTTCCTACAATGAGCAGTTCTTC. This encodes CAWSVHSGSYNEQFF. This chain uses TRBV30 with TRBJ2-1, with D perhaps matching TRBD2 (6 bases). V dropped 0 bases and J dropped 1 base, with 10 bases sitting between them. The V gene's germline CDR1 is GTSNPN and CDR2 SVGIG (reference sequence). The CDR3 runs 15 residues. Full variable domain (remainder filled in from reference TRBV30 and TRBJ2-1): SQTIHQWPATLVQPVGSPLSLECTVEGTSNPNLYWYRQAAGRGLQLLFYSVGIGQISSEVPQNLSASRPQDRQFILSSKKLLLSDSGFYLCAWSVHSGSYNEQFFGPGTRLTVL.